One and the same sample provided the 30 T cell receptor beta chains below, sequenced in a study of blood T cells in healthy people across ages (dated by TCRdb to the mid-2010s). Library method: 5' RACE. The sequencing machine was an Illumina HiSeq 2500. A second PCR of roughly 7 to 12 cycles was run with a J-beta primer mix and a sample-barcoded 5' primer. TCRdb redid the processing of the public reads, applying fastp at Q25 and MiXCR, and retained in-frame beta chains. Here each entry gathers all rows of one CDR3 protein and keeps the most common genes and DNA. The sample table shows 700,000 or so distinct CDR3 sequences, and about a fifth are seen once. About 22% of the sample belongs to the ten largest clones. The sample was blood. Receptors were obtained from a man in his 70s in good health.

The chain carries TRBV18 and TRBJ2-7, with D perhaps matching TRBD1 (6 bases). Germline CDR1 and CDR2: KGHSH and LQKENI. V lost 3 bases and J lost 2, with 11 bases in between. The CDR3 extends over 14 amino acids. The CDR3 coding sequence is TGTGCCAGCTCACCGGACAGCCAACCCTACGAGCAGTACTTC. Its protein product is CASSPDSQPYEQYF. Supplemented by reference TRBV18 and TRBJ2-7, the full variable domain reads NAGVMQNPRHLVRRRGQEARLRCSPMKGHSHVYWYRQLPEEGLKFMVYLQKENIIDESGMPKERFSAEFPKEGPSILRIQQVVRGDSAAYFCASSPDSQPYEQYFGPGTRLTVT.

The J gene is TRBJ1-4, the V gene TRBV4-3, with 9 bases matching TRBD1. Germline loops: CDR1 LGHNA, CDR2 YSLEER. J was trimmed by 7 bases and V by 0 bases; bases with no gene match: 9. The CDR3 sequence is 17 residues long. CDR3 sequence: CASSQDKAGTGREKLFF. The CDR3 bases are TGCGCCAGCAGCCAAGATAAGGCGGGGACAGGGCGTGAAAAACTGTTTTTT.

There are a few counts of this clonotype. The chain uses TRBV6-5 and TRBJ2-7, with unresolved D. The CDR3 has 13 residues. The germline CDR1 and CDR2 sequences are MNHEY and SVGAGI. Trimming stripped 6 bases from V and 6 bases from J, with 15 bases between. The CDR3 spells CASSLTPATEQYV. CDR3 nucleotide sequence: TGTGCCAGCAGCCTAACCCCCGCTACCGAGCAGTACGTC.

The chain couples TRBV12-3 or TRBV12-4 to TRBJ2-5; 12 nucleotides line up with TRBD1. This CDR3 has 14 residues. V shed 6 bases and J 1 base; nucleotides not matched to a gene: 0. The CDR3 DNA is TGTGCCAGCAGGGGACAGGGGGCCCAAGAGACCCAGTACTTC. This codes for CASRGQGAQETQYF.

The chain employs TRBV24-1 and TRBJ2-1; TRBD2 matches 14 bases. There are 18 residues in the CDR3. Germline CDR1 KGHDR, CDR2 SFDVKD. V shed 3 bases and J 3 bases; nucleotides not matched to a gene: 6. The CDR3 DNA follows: TGTGCCACCAGTGATCCGGGACTAGCGGGAGCAGGCTACAATGAGCAGTTCTTC. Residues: CATSDPGLAGAGYNEQFF.

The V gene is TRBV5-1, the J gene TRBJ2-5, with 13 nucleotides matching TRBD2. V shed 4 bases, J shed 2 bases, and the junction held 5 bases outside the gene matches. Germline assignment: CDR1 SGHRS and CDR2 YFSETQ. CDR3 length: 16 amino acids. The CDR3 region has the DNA TGCGCCAGCAGCCCGGGACTAGCGGGGTTTCAAGAGACCCAGTACTTC. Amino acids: CASSPGLAGFQETQYF.

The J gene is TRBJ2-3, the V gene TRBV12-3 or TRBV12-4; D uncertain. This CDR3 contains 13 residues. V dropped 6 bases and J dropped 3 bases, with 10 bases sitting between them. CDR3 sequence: CASRHPTTDTQYF. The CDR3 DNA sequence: TGTGCCAGCAGACATCCAACTACAGATACGCAGTATTTT.

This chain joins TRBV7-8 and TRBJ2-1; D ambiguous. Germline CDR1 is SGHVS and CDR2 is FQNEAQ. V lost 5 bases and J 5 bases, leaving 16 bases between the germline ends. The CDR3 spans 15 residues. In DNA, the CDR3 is TGTGCCAGCAGCCCTGAGTTTCTCAGAAACAATGAGCAGTTCTTC. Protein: CASSPEFLRNNEQFF.

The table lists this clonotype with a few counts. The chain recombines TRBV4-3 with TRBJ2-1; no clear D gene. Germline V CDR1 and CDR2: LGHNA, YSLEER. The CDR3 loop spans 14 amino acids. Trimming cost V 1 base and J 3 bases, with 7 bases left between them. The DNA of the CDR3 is TGCGCCAGCAGCCAAGGGGATCTCTACAATGAGCAGTTCTTC. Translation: CASSQGDLYNEQFF.

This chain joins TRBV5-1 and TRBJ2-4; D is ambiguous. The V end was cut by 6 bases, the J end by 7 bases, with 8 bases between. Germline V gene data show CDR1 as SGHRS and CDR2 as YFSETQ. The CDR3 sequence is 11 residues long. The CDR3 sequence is CASTSGNIQYF. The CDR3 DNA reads TGCGCCAGCACTTCGGGCAACATTCAGTACTTC.

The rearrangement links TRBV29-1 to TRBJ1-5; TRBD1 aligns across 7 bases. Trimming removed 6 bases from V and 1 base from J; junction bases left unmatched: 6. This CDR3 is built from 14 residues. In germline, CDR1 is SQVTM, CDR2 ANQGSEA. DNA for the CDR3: TGCAGCGTGGGAGACAGGGAGAGCAATCAGCCCCAGCATTTT. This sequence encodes CSVGDRESNQPQHF. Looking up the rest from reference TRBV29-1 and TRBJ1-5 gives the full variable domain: SAVISQKPSRDICQRGTSLTIQCQVDSQVTMMFWYRQQPGQSLTLIATANQGSEATYESGFVIDKFPISRPNLTFSTLTVSNMSPEDSSIYLCSVGDRESNQPQHFGDGTRLSIL.

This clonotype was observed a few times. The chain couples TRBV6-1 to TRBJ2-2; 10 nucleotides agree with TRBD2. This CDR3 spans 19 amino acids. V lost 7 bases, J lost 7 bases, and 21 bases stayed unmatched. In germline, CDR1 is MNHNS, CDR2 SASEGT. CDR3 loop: CASTYGVWSSGSRHGELFF. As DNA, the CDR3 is TGTGCCAGCACCTACGGGGTATGGTCTAGCGGGAGCCGACACGGGGAGCTGTTTTTT.

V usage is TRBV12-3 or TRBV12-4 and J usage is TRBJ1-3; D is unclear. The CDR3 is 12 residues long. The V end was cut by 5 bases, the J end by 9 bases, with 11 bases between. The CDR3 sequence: CASSPSLTTIYF. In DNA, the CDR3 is TGTGCCAGCAGTCCAAGTCTGACCACCATATATTTT.

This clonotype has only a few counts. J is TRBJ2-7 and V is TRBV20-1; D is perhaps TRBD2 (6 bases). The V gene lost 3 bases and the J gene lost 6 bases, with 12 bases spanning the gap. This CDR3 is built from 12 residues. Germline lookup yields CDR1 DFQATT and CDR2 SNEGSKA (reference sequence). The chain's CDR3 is CSASKTSSEQYF. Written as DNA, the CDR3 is TGCAGTGCTAGCAAGACTAGTTCCGAGCAGTACTTC.

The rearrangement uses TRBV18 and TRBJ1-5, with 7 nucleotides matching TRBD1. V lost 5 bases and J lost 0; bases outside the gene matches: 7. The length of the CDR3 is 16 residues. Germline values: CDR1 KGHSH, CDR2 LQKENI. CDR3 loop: CASSANDRASNQPQHF. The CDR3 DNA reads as TGTGCCAGCTCAGCGAATGACAGGGCTAGCAATCAGCCCCAGCATTTT.

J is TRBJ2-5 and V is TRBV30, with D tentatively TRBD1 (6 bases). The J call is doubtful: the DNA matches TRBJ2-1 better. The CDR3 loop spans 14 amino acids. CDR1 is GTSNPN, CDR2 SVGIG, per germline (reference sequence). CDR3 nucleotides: TGTGCCTGGAATCCGCAGGGGCGCCCTCATGAGCAGTTCTTC. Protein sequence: CAWNPQGRPHEQFF.

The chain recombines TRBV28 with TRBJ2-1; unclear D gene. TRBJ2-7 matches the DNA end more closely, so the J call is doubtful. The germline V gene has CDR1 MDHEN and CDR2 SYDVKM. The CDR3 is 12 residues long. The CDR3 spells CASSKVAYEQYV. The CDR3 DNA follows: TGTGCCAGCAGTAAGGTGGCCTACGAGCAGTACGTC.

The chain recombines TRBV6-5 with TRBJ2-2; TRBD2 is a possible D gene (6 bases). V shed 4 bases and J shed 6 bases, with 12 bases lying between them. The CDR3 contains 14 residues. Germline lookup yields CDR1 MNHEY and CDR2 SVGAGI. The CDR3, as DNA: TGTGCCAGCAGTTTGGAGGGATTCGCCGGGGAGCTGTTTTTT. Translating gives CASSLEGFAGELFF.

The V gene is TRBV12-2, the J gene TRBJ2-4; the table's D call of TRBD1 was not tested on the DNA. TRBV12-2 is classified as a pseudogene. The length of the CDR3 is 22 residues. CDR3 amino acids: CASRFTRGALGTESLAKNIQYF. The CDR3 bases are TGTGCAAGTCGCTTCACGCGGGGCGCATTGGGGACAGAGTCCCTAGCCAAAAACATTCAGTACTTC.

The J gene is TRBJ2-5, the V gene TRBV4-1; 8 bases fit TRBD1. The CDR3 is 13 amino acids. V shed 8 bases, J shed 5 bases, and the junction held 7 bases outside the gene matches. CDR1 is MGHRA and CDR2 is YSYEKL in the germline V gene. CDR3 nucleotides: TGCGCCAGCGGGAACGGACAGGGTGAGACCCAGTACTTC. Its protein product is CASGNGQGETQYF.

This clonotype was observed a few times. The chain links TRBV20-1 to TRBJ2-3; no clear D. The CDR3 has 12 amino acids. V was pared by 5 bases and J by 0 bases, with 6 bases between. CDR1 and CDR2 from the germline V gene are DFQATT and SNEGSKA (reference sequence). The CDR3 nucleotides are TGCAGTGCTTTCCCTAGCACAGATACGCAGTATTTT. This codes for CSAFPSTDTQYF.

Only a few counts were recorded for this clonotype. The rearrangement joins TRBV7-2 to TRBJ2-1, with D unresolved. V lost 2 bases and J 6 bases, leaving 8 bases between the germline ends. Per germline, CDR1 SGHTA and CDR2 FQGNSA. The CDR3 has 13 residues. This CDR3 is CASSLNYPNEQFF. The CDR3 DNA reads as TGTGCCAGCAGCTTAAACTATCCCAATGAGCAGTTCTTC.

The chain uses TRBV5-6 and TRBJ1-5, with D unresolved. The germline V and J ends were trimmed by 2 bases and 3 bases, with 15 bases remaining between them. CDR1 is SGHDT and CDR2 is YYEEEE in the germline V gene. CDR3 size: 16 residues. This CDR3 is CASSFYSAGDNQPQHF. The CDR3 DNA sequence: TGTGCCAGCAGCTTCTATTCCGCGGGCGACAATCAGCCCCAGCATTTT.

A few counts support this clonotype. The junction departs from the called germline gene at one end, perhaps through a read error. CDR3 region: CASRQGQGVPGANVLTF. The CDR3 coding sequence is TGTGCCAGCAGACAAGGACAGGGAGTCCCTGGGGCCAACGTCCTGACTTTC. The chain recombines TRBV3-1 with TRBJ2-6, with TRBD1 matching 8 bases. Germline values: CDR1 LGHDT, CDR2 YNNKEL (reference sequence). This CDR3 has 17 amino acids.

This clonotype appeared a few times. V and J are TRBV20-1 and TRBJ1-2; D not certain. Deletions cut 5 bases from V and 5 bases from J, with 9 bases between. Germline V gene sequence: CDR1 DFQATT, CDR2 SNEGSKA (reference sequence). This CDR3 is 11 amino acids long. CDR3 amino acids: CSAPVVYGYTF. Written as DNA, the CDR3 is TGCAGTGCTCCCGTCGTTTATGGCTACACCTTC.

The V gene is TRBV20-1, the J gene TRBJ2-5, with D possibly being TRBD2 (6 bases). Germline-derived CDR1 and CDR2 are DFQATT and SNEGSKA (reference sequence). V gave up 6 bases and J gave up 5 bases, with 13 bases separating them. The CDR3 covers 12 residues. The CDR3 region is CSAGRERETQYF. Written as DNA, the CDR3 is TGCAGTGCCGGCCGGGAGCGGGAGACCCAGTACTTC.

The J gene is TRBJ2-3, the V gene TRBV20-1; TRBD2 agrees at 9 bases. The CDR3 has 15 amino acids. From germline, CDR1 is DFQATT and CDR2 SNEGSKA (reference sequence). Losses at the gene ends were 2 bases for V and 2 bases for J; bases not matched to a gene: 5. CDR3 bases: TGCAGTGCTAGACGCCTAGCGGGGACCACAGATACGCAGTATTTT. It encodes CSARRLAGTTDTQYF.

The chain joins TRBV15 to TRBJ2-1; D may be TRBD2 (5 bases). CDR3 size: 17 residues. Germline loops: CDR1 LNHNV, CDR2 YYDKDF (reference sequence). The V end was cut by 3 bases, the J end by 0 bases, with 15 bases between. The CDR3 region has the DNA TGTGCCACCAGCAGCGGGGAATTCCCGAGCTCCTACAATGAGCAGTTCTTC. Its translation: CATSSGEFPSSYNEQFF. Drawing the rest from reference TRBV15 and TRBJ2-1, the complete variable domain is DAMVIQNPRYQVTQFGKPVTLSCSQTLNHNVMYWYQQKSSQAPKLLFHYYDKDFNNEADTPDNFQSRRPNTSFCFLDIRSPGLGDTAMYLCATSSGEFPSSYNEQFFGPGTRLTVL.

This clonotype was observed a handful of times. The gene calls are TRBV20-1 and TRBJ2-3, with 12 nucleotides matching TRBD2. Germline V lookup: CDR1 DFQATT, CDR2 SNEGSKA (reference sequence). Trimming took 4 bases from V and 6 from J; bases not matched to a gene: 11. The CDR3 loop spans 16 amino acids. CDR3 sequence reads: CSATATGLAGRDTQYF. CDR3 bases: TGCAGTGCTACAGCTACCGGACTAGCGGGGAGGGATACGCAGTATTTT.

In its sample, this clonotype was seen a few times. CDR3 sequence reads: CSASRGTGDQPQHF. The CDR3 DNA sequence: TGCAGTGCTAGTCGAGGGACAGGGGATCAGCCCCAGCATTTT. The rearrangement links TRBV20-1 to TRBJ1-5; 10 bases agree with TRBD1. After removal of 3 bases from V and 5 bases from J, the junction contained 4 bases not matched to a gene. The CDR3 is 14 residues long. In germline, CDR1 is DFQATT, CDR2 SNEGSKA (reference sequence).